The rows below give T cell receptor beta chains drawn from one sample of a study of CD8 T cells in Susac syndrome. TCRdb called the immunoSEQ multiplex PCR reads again in MiXCR, with one record for every CDR3 protein. The sample has roughly 200,000 distinct CDR3 sequences, roughly 95% seen once. Sequencing used CD8+ T cells from PBMCs. These receptor sequences come from a human donor with multiple sclerosis. The CDR3 runs from the conserved cysteine through the conserved F or W. The order of the fields is clone size, J gene, D gene, V gene, CDR3 length, CDR3 DNA, CDR3 protein. A D gene is named only where the DNA matches it firmly. Size is omitted from some rows. Given values are once, few, many or a class for expanded clones.

>-|TRBJ1-1|-|TRBV19|12
TGTGCCAGTAGTATCGGCTCCACTGAAGCTTTCTTT
CASSIGSTEAFF
>-|TRBJ1-2|-|TRBV27|16
TGTGCCAGCAGTTTATCTCCCGCCGGGACATACTATGGCTACACCTTC
CASSLSPAGTYYGYTF
>-|TRBJ1-1|-|TRBV18|15
TGTGCCAGCTCACCACCGAGCCAAATGAACACTGAAGCTTTCTTT
CASSPPSQMNTEAFF
>-|TRBJ2-7|TRBD2|TRBV15|15
TGTGCCACCAGCGGCCGGGGGGGACCGACCTACGAGCAGTACTTC
CATSGRGGPTYEQYF
>-|TRBJ2-2|-|TRBV9|14
TGTGCCAGCAGCGTCGGAGCCTCCTCCGGGGAGCTGTTTTTT
CASSVGASSGELFF
>-|TRBJ1-2|-|TRBV27|14
TGTGCCAGCAGTTCCCGACCTACTAACTATGGCTACACCTTC
CASSSRPTNYGYTF
>-|TRBJ1-2|-|TRBV9|14
TGTGCCAGCACCCAGGGCGGGGTGTTGGGAGGCTACACCTTC
CASTQGGVLGGYTF
>once|TRBJ2-3|-|TRBV29-1|14
TGCAGCGTCCACCTGGACGGGGCGGCAGATACGCAGTATTTT
CSVHLDGAADTQYF
>-|TRBJ2-3|TRBD1|TRBV6-6|15
TGTGCCAGCAGTAACAGGGGCAGGAGCACAGATACGCAGTATTTT
CASSNRGRSTDTQYF
>-|TRBJ2-7|TRBD2|TRBV7-9|12
TGTGCCAGCAGCTCGGGGGGTAACGAGCAGTACTTC
CASSSGGNEQYF
>once|TRBJ1-1|TRBD1|TRBV20-1|15
TGCAGTGCTATGGACAGGGTCACGTTGAGCACTGAAGCTTTCTTT
CSAMDRVTLSTEAFF
>-|TRBJ2-7|-|TRBV3-1|18
TGTGCCAGCAGCCAAGGTGTGGTGGTGTCGGCGGGCTCCTACGAGCAGTACTTC
CASSQGVVVSAGSYEQYF
>-|TRBJ2-2|-|TRBV4-1|16
TGCGCCAGCAGCCAAGTCCCTCGGGAAAACACCGGGGAGCTGTTTTTT
CASSQVPRENTGELFF
>-|TRBJ1-1|-|TRBV9|14
TGTGCCAGCAGCGTAGATGGCGACAACACTGAAGCTTTCTTT
CASSVDGDNTEAFF
>-|TRBJ2-7|-|TRBV20-1|13
TGCAGTGCTAGAGATCCAAGTGCCCTCGAGCAGTACTTC
CSARDPSALEQYF
>-|TRBJ2-7|TRBD2|TRBV6-5|15
TGTGCCAGCAGCACGACTAGCGGGAGGGGTTACGAGCAGTACTTC
CASSTTSGRGYEQYF
>-|TRBJ2-3|-|TRBV7-8|16
TGTGCCAGCAGCTTAGCGACGGGGGCACATCCGGATACGCAGTATTTT
CASSLATGAHPDTQYF
>-|TRBJ2-3|TRBD2|TRBV20-1|13
TGCAGTGCCTTAGCGGGGACCACAGATACGCAGTATTTT
CSALAGTTDTQYF
>-|TRBJ1-2|-|TRBV7-9|15
TGTGCCAGCAGCTTAGCCCCGGCCCAAGGCTATGGCTACACCTTC
CASSLAPAQGYGYTF
>-|TRBJ2-1|-|TRBV27|14
TGTGCCAGTCAAACCGGGGCAATGTCCCGTGAGCAGTTCTTC
CASQTGAMSREQFF
>-|TRBJ1-2|-|TRBV27|14
TGTGCCAGCAGTTTATCTCCCAGGGGTAGTGGCTACACCTTC
CASSLSPRGSGYTF
>-|TRBJ2-7|TRBD1|TRBV7-9|14
TGTGCCAGCAGCTCCCGGGACAGGGTAACCGAGCAGTACTTC
CASSSRDRVTEQYF
>-|TRBJ2-3|TRBD1|TRBV2|14
TGTGCCAGCAGCGGGGACAGGTCTAGAGAAGCGCAGTATTTT
CASSGDRSREAQYF
>-|TRBJ1-2|-|TRBV9|12
TGTGCCAGCAGCGTAGGCTTAGGGGGCTACACCTTC
CASSVGLGGYTF
>once|TRBJ2-2|-|TRBV7-9|10
TGTGCCAGCAGCACCGGGGAGCTGTTTTTT
CASSTGELFF
>-|TRBJ1-1|-|TRBV5-1|14
TGCGCCAGCAGCTTGGCCGAGGTGGCGGGTGAAGCTTTCTTT
CASSLAEVAGEAFF
>-|TRBJ2-2|-|TRBV29-1|13
TGCAGCGTTCTGGAGGGAGATACCGGGGAGCTGTTTTTT
CSVLEGDTGELFF
>-|TRBJ1-1|-|TRBV5-1|13
TGCGCCAGCAGCTTAGTAAAAGGTACTGAAGCTTTCTTT
CASSLVKGTEAFF
>-|TRBJ2-5|TRBD2|TRBV7-8|16
TGTGCCAGCAGCTTACCAGGACTAGCGGGGCAAGAGACCCAGTACTTC
CASSLPGLAGQETQYF
>-|TRBJ1-1|-|TRBV29-1|11
TGCAGCGTTGTTGGGGCAGGCGGGGCTTTCTTT
CSVVGAGGAFF
>-|TRBJ1-2|-|TRBV27|17
TGTGCCAGCAGACCGGTCGTCTTGACAAGGGGGGGTTCAGGCTACACCTTC
CASRPVVLTRGGSGYTF
>-|TRBJ2-7|-|TRBV10-3|16
TGTGCCATCAGTGAGTCACGACAGGCCCCAAGCTACGAGCAGTACTTC
CAISESRQAPSYEQYF
>-|TRBJ2-3|-|TRBV5-6|15
TGTGCCAGCGATCGGGAGCCCAAAAGCACAGATACGCAGTATTTT
CASDREPKSTDTQYF
>once|TRBJ2-5|-|TRBV2|13
TGTGCCAGCGAAAGGGAGGCCGGGGAGACCCAGTACTTC
CASEREAGETQYF
>-|TRBJ1-6|TRBD1|TRBV14|15
TGTGCCAGCAGCCAAGTCGGACAGGGCGTTTCACCCCTCCACTTT
CASSQVGQGVSPLHF
>-|TRBJ2-4|-|TRBV7-9|13
TGTGCCAGCATGGTCTCAGAGGGAAACATTCAGTACTTC
CASMVSEGNIQYF
>-|TRBJ2-1|-|TRBV7-9|14
TGTGCCAGCAGCTCCCAGGCCGCCTACAATGAGCAGTTCTTC
CASSSQAAYNEQFF
>-|TRBJ2-2|TRBD2|TRBV6-5|15
TGTGCCAGCAGCCCGACCGGGAGGTCGACCGGGGAGCTGTTTTTT
CASSPTGRSTGELFF
>-|TRBJ2-3|-|TRBV20-1|12
TGCAGTGCTAGAGATCGAGAAAGGCCGCAGTATTTT
CSARDRERPQYF
>-|TRBJ2-7|TRBD1|TRBV29-1|13
TGCAGCGTAGCGGACAGGTCCTTATGGGAGCAGTACTTC
CSVADRSLWEQYF
>once|TRBJ1-1|-|TRBV29-1|12
TGCAGCGTAAACCGATTGAACACTGAAGCTTTCTTT
CSVNRLNTEAFF
>-|TRBJ2-7|-|TRBV6-5|11
TGTGCCAGCAGTGATATTTACGAGCAGTACTTC
CASSDIYEQYF